Described below is a single TCR beta chain sequence and its context. In its sample, this clone was seen once. Its antigen target is currently unknown. One base away there is no much larger clone; base qualities are not given. The CDR3 regions of human TCRbeta chains were subjected to immunosequencing. On the authors' methods: Repertoire TCRs were checked for matches against a reference library of SARS-CoV-2-specific TCRs that had been generated using the MIRA antigen-specificity platform. Breadth was defined as the fraction of unique TCRs that were SARS-CoV-2-associated, and depth was defined as the fraction of total T cells that were SARS-CoV-2-associated. Using the MIRA data, each spike-specific TCR was assigned both to the spike region to which the TCR was reactive and to a CD4 or CD8 class. Log10-transformed breadth and depth values were compared by one-way ANOVA with Sidak's multiple comparisons tests. Held by TCRdb, this immuneACCESS table contains in-frame sequences only and omits some clones. Under half of the omission traces to an unresolved V gene where checked; the cause of the rest is unknown. The V and J calls and the clone size are those of that table, but D and trimming were determined from the DNA. The sample table lists fewer than 200,000 clones, around 92% of them with a count of one. The ten largest clones represent about 10% of the sample.

Interpreted using the paper, the time point label stands for: baseline before first vaccination. Vaccinee samples were obtained from the UK trials COV001 and COV002, which included a single-blind randomized controlled phase 2/3 trial of AZD1222 (ChAdOx1 nCoV-19) in healthy adults. For TCRbeta chain sequencing, PBMC samples were collected from trial participants at day 0 and at day 28 after the second dose. This specimen belongs to a study of T cell responses to AZD1222 COVID-19 vaccine (dated by TCRdb to about 2021). Notes on the research overall: Because spike-specific TCR depth and breadth did not differ between the two schedules, AZD1222 recipients who got a second dose at roughly 4 weeks were pooled with those who got a second dose at roughly 12 weeks. Trial participants were enrolled by age into 18-55, 56-69 and 70-plus year subgroups, with roughly 160, 29 and 62 TCR-sequenced participants respectively. A total of just over 230 trial participants underwent TCR sequencing, of whom 207 received two doses of AZD1222 and about 25 received two doses of the MenACWY control vaccine. Study-wide findings and limitations: Conclusions about previously exposed vaccinees are limited, since just five or six AZD1222 recipients were seropositive for SARS-CoV-2 at baseline. Most participants were white British and females outnumbered males, and the authors suggested that clonal diversity may have been underestimated. Reportedly, almost half of the unique spike-specific TCRs recognized epitopes lying outside the regions that are mutated in the B.1.351 and B.1.1.7 variants. Spike-specific TCR breadth and depth rose significantly after two AZD1222 doses compared with day 0 and with MenACWY recipients. CD4 TCRs associated with the vaccine covered the entire spike protein, and the dominant responses were in regions 160-218 and 743-854. No day 14 peak-response samples were available, so repertoires were characterized only after the peak T cell response. The 56-69-year group was small, and its depth increase did not reach significance, likely because of low power.

Looking up the germline V gene (reference sequence) yields CDR1 LNHDA and CDR2 SQIVND. The CDR3 spans 14 residues, from the cysteine through the phenylalanine. Just the 42-base CDR3 DNA is kept, in frame starting at base 1. The junction carries 9 bases between V and J, which are trimmed by 6 bases and 0 bases respectively. This chain joins TRBV19 to TRBJ1-5; the D region possibly corresponds to TRBD1 (5 bases align). The source of this sequence is an adult in good health. This specimen consisted of peripheral blood, obtained on day 0 of AZD1222 vaccination. Here is the DNA: TGTGCCAGTAGGACAGATTATAGCAATCAGCCCCAGCATTTT. This gives the protein CASRTDYSNQPQHF.